This T cell receptor beta chain was recovered during a study of OX40 agonist ivuxolimab in advanced cancers. The count of this clone is one. The antigen remains unidentified. Study-wide results and limits: At doses 0.1 to 3.0 mg/kg, CD4+ and CD8+ clones expanded.

Some clones are missing from TCRdb's copy, which holds only in-frame ones; the method was immunoSEQ multiplex PCR. The sample contains 70,000 or so clones, 80% to 90% of which appear only once. The V gene end was trimmed by 4 bases and the J gene end by 5 bases; junction bases not matched to a gene: 6. The CDR3 spans 14 residues. The V gene's germline CDR1 is ENHRY and CDR2 SYGVKD. This clonotype was obtained from an adult with an advanced solid tumor such as melanoma, head and neck, liver or kidney cancer. The sample here was CD4+ or CD8+ T cells sorted from blood, taken in a trial of the OX40 agonist ivuxolimab. The gene calls are TRBV10-3 and TRBJ2-5; TRBD2 matches 8 bases. The CDR3 DNA sequence: TGTGCCATCAGTGGTATAGCGGGGTCGGAGACCCAGTACTTC. Protein: CAISGIAGSETQYF.